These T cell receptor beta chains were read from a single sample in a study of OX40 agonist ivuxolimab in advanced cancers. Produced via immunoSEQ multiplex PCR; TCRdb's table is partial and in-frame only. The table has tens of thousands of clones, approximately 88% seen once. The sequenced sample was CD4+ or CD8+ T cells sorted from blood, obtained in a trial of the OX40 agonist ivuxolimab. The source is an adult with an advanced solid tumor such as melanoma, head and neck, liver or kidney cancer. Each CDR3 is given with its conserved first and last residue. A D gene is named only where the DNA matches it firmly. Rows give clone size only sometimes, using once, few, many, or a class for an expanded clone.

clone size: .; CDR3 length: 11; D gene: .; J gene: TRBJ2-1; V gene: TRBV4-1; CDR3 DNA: TGCGCCAGCAGCCAAAGGGCTAAGCAGTTCTTC; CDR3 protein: CASSQRAKQFF
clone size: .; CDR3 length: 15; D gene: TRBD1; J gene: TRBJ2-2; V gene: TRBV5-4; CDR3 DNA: TGTGCCACCCAGGGACAGGGGAGGAACACCGGGGAGCTGTTTTTT; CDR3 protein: CATQGQGRNTGELFF
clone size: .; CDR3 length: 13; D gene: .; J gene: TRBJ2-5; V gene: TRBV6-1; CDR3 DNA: TGTGCCAGCAGAAAGACGGGGGAAGAGACCCAGTACTTC; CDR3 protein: CASRKTGEETQYF
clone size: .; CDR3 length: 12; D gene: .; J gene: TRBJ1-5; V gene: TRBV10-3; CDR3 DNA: TGTGCCACCAGGACCCCGGGGGAGCCCCAGCATTTT; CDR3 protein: CATRTPGEPQHF
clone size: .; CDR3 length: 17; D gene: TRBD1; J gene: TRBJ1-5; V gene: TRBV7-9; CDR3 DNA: TGTGCCAGCAGCAAGCTGACAGGGCCTTTTCGCAATCAGCCCCAGCATTTT; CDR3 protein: CASSKLTGPFRNQPQHF
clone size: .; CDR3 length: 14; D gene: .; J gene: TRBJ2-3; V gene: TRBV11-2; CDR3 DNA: TGTGCCAGCAGCTTAGAAAGGCCTAGAGATACGCAGTATTTT; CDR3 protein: CASSLERPRDTQYF
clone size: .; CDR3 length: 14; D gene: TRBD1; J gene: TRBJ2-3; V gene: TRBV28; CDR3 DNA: TGTGCCAGCAGTTCCGGGACAGGGTCAGATACGCAGTATTTT; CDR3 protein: CASSSGTGSDTQYF
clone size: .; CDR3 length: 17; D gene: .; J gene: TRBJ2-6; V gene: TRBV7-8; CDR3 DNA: TGTGCCAGCAGCCCACCGACAGGCCCTTCTGGGGCCAACGTCCTGACTTTC; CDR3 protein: CASSPPTGPSGANVLTF
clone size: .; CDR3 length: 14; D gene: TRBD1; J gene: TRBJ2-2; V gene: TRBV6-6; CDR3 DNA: TGTGCCAGCAGTTTTACAGGGGTGGTCGGGGAGCTGTTTTTT; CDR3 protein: CASSFTGVVGELFF
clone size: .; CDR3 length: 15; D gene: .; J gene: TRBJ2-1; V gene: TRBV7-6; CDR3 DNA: TGTGCCAGCAGCTTAGCCGCAGGGCCTTCCAATGAGCAGTTCTTC; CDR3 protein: CASSLAAGPSNEQFF
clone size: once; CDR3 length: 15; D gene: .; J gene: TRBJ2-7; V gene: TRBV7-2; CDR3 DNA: TGTGCCAGCAGCTTTATGGGGCAGGGTCCCCTCGAGCAGTACTTC; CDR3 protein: CASSFMGQGPLEQYF
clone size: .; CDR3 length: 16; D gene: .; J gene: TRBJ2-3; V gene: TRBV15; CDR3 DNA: TGTGCCACCAGCAGTGACAGGTCGGGGCAGACAGATACGCAGTATTTT; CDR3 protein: CATSSDRSGQTDTQYF
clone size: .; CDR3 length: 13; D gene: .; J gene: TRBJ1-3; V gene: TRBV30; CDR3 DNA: TGTGCCTGGAGACAGGGACCTGGAAACACCATATATTTT; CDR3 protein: CAWRQGPGNTIYF
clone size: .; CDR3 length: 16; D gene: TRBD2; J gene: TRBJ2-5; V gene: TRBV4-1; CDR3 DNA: TGCGCCAGCAGCCAACCCGGCGGGGGAAACCAAGAGACCCAGTACTTC; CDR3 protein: CASSQPGGGNQETQYF
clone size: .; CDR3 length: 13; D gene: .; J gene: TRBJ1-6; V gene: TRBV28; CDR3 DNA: TGTGCCAGCAGTTTGGGGACTGAAGAGGCCCTCCACTTT; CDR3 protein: CASSLGTEEALHF
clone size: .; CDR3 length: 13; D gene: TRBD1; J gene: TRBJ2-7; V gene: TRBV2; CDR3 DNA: TGTGCCAGCCAAAATAATCCAGGGGGCGAGCAGTACTTC; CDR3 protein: CASQNNPGGEQYF
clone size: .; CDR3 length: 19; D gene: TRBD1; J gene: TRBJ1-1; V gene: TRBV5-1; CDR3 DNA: TGCGCCAGCAGCTCGGGGACAGGGTTTAGAGAAGTTGGTGGCACTGAAGCTTTCTTT; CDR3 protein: CASSSGTGFREVGGTEAFF
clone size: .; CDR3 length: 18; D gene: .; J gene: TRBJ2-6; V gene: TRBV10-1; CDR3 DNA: TGCGCCAGCAGTGCGACCCCGGGACACATCTCTGGGGCCAACGTCCTGACTTTC; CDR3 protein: CASSATPGHISGANVLTF
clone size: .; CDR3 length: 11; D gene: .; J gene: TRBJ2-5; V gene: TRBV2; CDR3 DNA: TGTGCCAGCAAGAGGGAAGAGACCCAGTACTTC; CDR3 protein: CASKREETQYF
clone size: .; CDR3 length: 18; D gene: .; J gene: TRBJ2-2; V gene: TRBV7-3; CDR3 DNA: TGTGCCAGCAGCTCCCTCCCAGGGACGGCCACGAACACCGGGGAGCTGTTTTTT; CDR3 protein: CASSSLPGTATNTGELFF
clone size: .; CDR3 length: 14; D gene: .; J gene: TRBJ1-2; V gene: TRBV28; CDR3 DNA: TGTGCCAGCAGTTTTGAGTATACTGACTATGGCTACACCTTC; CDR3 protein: CASSFEYTDYGYTF